This is a list of T cell receptor beta chains from one sample in a study of blood T cells in healthy people across ages. TCRdb reprocessed the 5' RACE reads via MiXCR and lists one record per CDR3 protein. The sample lists about 1.5 million distinct CDR3 sequences; approximately 43% were seen once. Sequenced material: blood. All receptors derive from a woman under 30 in good health. Both conserved end residues are part of each CDR3. A D gene is named only where the DNA matches it firmly. The size of a clone is reported for some rows only, either as once, few or many, or as a class for expanded clones.

J: TRBJ1-3; D: -; size: -; length: 15; V: TRBV12-3/TRBV12-4; DNA: TGTGCCAGCAGTTTAGACAGCAGCTCTGGAAACACCATATATTTT; CDR3: CASSLDSSSGNTIYF
J: TRBJ2-5; D: TRBD2; size: -; length: 15; V: TRBV20-1; DNA: TGCAGTGCTAGTCCCCCCTTTACTAGCGCCGAGACCCAGTACTTC; CDR3: CSASPPFTSAETQYF
J: TRBJ2-3; D: -; size: -; length: 13; V: TRBV29-1; DNA: TGCAGCTTCTTAAGACACGGCACAGATACGCAGTATTTT; CDR3: CSFLRHGTDTQYF
J: TRBJ2-5; D: -; size: -; length: 13; V: TRBV12-3/TRBV12-4; DNA: TGTGCCGCGGCCACGGGAGCGGTAGAGACCCAGTACTTC; CDR3: CAAATGAVETQYF
J: TRBJ1-2; D: -; size: -; length: 14; V: TRBV4-3; DNA: TGCGCCAGCAGCCAGTTTATAGGGGTCTATGGCTACACCTTC; CDR3: CASSQFIGVYGYTF
J: TRBJ2-5; D: TRBD1; size: -; length: 14; V: TRBV27; DNA: TGTGCCAGCAGTGTCGCGACAGGGCAAGAGACCCAGTACTTC; CDR3: CASSVATGQETQYF
J: TRBJ2-7; D: -; size: -; length: 12; V: TRBV4-1; DNA: TGCGCCAGCATGCTAGTCTCCTACGAGCAGTACTTC; CDR3: CASMLVSYEQYF
J: TRBJ2-7; D: TRBD2; size: few; length: 16; V: TRBV27; DNA: TGTGCCAGCAGTACTATAGCGGGAGTGGGCTCCTACGAGCAGTACTTC; CDR3: CASSTIAGVGSYEQYF
J: TRBJ2-1; D: TRBD2; size: few; length: 14; V: TRBV6-2/TRBV6-3; DNA: TGTGCCAGCAGTTACGTTGGACTAGTCAATGAGCAGTTCTTC; CDR3: CASSYVGLVNEQFF
J: TRBJ2-7; D: -; size: -; length: 15; V: TRBV6-2/TRBV6-3; DNA: TGTGCCAGCAGCCGCCAAAGGGGAACGACTTACGAGCAGTACTTC; CDR3: CASSRQRGTTYEQYF
J: TRBJ1-6; D: -; size: few; length: 17; V: TRBV6-2/TRBV6-3; DNA: TGTGCCAGCAGTCAAGTCAGGGCCGACTTAAGGAATTCACCCCTCCACTTT; CDR3: CASSQVRADLRNSPLHF
J: TRBJ2-3; D: -; size: many; length: 10; V: TRBV29-1; DNA: TGCAGCGTGGCAGAGCGTACGCAGTATTTT; CDR3: CSVAERTQYF
J: TRBJ1-1; D: TRBD1; size: -; length: 15; V: TRBV7-2; DNA: TGTGCCAGCAGCCCTCAACAGGGGAGGAGCACTGAAGCTTTCTTT; CDR3: CASSPQQGRSTEAFF
J: TRBJ2-1; D: -; size: -; length: 14; V: TRBV6-2/TRBV6-3; DNA: TGTGCCGGCCAAAGAGGACCCTACGGTGAGACCCAGTTCTTC; CDR3: CAGQRGPYGETQFF
J: TRBJ1-2; D: -; size: few; length: 12; V: TRBV12-3/TRBV12-4; DNA: TGTGCCAGCAGTCAAACAGCCTATGGCTACACCTTC; CDR3: CASSQTAYGYTF
J: TRBJ2-5; D: -; size: -; length: 14; V: TRBV7-2; DNA: TGTGCCAGCAGCTTAGCGGGCTTTGGGGAGACCCAGTACTTC; CDR3: CASSLAGFGETQYF
J: TRBJ2-3; D: TRBD2; size: -; length: 16; V: TRBV30; DNA: TGTGCCTGGACAAGGTGGGGACTAGCTAACACAGATACGCAGTATTTT; CDR3: CAWTRWGLANTDTQYF
J: TRBJ1-2; D: -; size: -; length: 11; V: TRBV6-5; DNA: TGTGCCTCAGCAGACGGGAATGGCTACACCTTC; CDR3: CASADGNGYTF
J: TRBJ1-2; D: -; size: -; length: 14; V: TRBV9; DNA: TGTGCCAGCAGCCCGCAGACCCTGGTTGCTGGCTACACCTTC; CDR3: CASSPQTLVAGYTF
J: TRBJ2-3; D: TRBD2; size: -; length: 14; V: TRBV7-9; DNA: TGTGCCAGCATGCTAGCGGGGAGCACAGATACGCAGTATTTT; CDR3: CASMLAGSTDTQYF
J: TRBJ2-5; D: TRBD1; size: -; length: 15; V: TRBV18; DNA: TGTGCCAGCTCACCACGGACAGGATCAGGGGAGACCCAGTACTTC; CDR3: CASSPRTGSGETQYF
J: TRBJ2-7; D: -; size: -; length: 15; V: TRBV6-1; DNA: TGTGCCAGCAGTGGTAGGGACTTCCAATCCTACGAGCAGTACTTC; CDR3: CASSGRDFQSYEQYF
J: TRBJ2-2; D: -; size: -; length: 13; V: TRBV5-1; DNA: TGCGCCAGCAGGGAAGAGCCGTCCGGGGAGCTGTTTTTT; CDR3: CASREEPSGELFF
J: TRBJ2-7; D: -; size: many; length: 15; V: TRBV7-2; DNA: TGTGCCAGCAGCTTAGTTGGCAGTCCGTCCTACGAGCAGTACTTC; CDR3: CASSLVGSPSYEQYF
J: TRBJ1-2; D: -; size: -; length: 13; V: TRBV3-1; DNA: TGTGCCAGCAGCCCCAGTCTGGCGCCTGGCTACACCTTC; CDR3: CASSPSLAPGYTF
J: TRBJ2-3; D: -; size: -; length: 15; V: TRBV6-2/TRBV6-3; DNA: TGTGCCAGCAGTACCAGGGAAACTGCCACAGATACGCAGTATTTT; CDR3: CASSTRETATDTQYF
J: TRBJ2-7; D: TRBD1; size: -; length: 12; V: TRBV28; DNA: TGTGCCAGCAGTGACAGGGTAAACGAGCAGTACTTC; CDR3: CASSDRVNEQYF
J: TRBJ2-3; D: TRBD2; size: few; length: 13; V: TRBV7-2; DNA: TGTGCCAGCAGCCTGCGGGAGAAATATACGCAGTATTTT; CDR3: CASSLREKYTQYF
J: TRBJ2-1; D: -; size: few; length: 17; V: TRBV7-8; DNA: TGTGCCAGCAGCTTACCGAGGAGGGTTAGGCCCTACAATGAGCAGTTCTTC; CDR3: CASSLPRRVRPYNEQFF
J: TRBJ2-1; D: TRBD2; size: few; length: 14; V: TRBV5-1; DNA: TGCGCCAGCAGCGTTAGCGGGAGGTCTAATGAGCAGTTCTTC; CDR3: CASSVSGRSNEQFF
J: TRBJ2-1; D: TRBD2; size: -; length: 21; V: TRBV12-3/TRBV12-4; DNA: TGTGCCAGCAGTTCATACGACGGAGGACTAGCGGGAGCTGGGGGCGACAATGAGCAGTTCTTC; CDR3: CASSSYDGGLAGAGGDNEQFF
J: TRBJ2-1; D: TRBD2; size: few; length: 18; V: TRBV25-1; DNA: TGCGCCAGCAGTGACGCCCCCCTAGCGGGAGAGGCCTACAATGAGCAGTTCTTC; CDR3: CASSDAPLAGEAYNEQFF
J: TRBJ2-6; D: TRBD1; size: once; length: 17; V: TRBV10-3; DNA: TGTGCCATCACCGACAGGGGGTTGAGCTCTGGGGCCAACGTCCTGACTTTC; CDR3: CAITDRGLSSGANVLTF
J: TRBJ2-2; D: -; size: -; length: 14; V: TRBV20-1; DNA: TGCAGTGCTAGATTTGGGGGTGGGACCGGGGAGCTGTTTTTT; CDR3: CSARFGGGTGELFF
J: TRBJ1-2; D: -; size: -; length: 15; V: TRBV6-1; DNA: TGTGCCAGCAGTGAAGCGCCGGGGGGTTACTATGGCTACACCTTC; CDR3: CASSEAPGGYYGYTF
J: TRBJ2-7; D: -; size: -; length: 15; V: TRBV3-1; DNA: TGTGCCAGCAGCCAAGGAAAAAGTTGGACCTACGAGCAGTACTTC; CDR3: CASSQGKSWTYEQYF
J: TRBJ1-1; D: TRBD1; size: -; length: 17; V: TRBV28; DNA: TGTGCCAGCAGTCTACGATCTTCGGAGGACAGGGCTACTGAAGCTTTCTTT; CDR3: CASSLRSSEDRATEAFF
J: TRBJ2-7; D: TRBD1; size: many; length: 14; V: TRBV12-3/TRBV12-4; DNA: TGTGCCAGCAGGTCGACAGGGACCTCCTACGAGCAGTACTTC; CDR3: CASRSTGTSYEQYF
J: TRBJ2-7; D: -; size: few; length: 15; V: TRBV21-1; DNA: TGTGCCAGCACTAGGTCGACAGGGATAACCTACGAGCAGTACTTC; CDR3: CASTRSTGITYEQYF
J: TRBJ2-3; D: TRBD2; size: -; length: 14; V: TRBV15; DNA: TGTGCCACCGGGACTAGCGGGGAGGCTGATACGCAGTATTTT; CDR3: CATGTSGEADTQYF
J: TRBJ2-5; D: -; size: -; length: 16; V: TRBV5-1; DNA: TGCGCCAGCAGCGCCCCCCTTCCGGGAGTCCAAGAGACCCAGTACTTC; CDR3: CASSAPLPGVQETQYF
J: TRBJ1-2; D: -; size: -; length: 13; V: TRBV29-1; DNA: TGCAGCGGTGAAACCAGGGAGGACTATGGCTACACCTTC; CDR3: CSGETREDYGYTF
J: TRBJ1-2; D: TRBD1; size: many; length: 16; V: TRBV20-1; DNA: TGCAGTGCTAGTGAAATCAGGGGGGGAGCTAACTATGGCTACACCTTC; CDR3: CSASEIRGGANYGYTF
J: TRBJ1-1; D: -; size: -; length: 13; V: TRBV7-9; DNA: TGTGCCAGCAGCTTTCTTAAGGACACTGAAGCTTTCTTT; CDR3: CASSFLKDTEAFF
J: TRBJ2-5; D: -; size: -; length: 12; V: TRBV30; DNA: TGTGCCGAGGGCGGGGATGGAGAGACCCAGTACTTC; CDR3: CAEGGDGETQYF
J: TRBJ2-1; D: -; size: -; length: 17; V: TRBV28; DNA: TGTGCCAGCAGAATCGCGAGAGTCTCGAGCTCCTACAATGAGCAGTTCTTC; CDR3: CASRIARVSSSYNEQFF
J: TRBJ1-5; D: -; size: -; length: 17; V: TRBV18; DNA: TGTGCCAGCTCACCAGACGACGCAAGTTATAGCAATCAGCCCCAGCATTTT; CDR3: CASSPDDASYSNQPQHF
J: TRBJ1-2; D: -; size: few; length: 13; V: TRBV29-1; DNA: TGCAGCAGCCGGGGGCAGGGGAACTATGGCTACACCTTC; CDR3: CSSRGQGNYGYTF
J: TRBJ2-7; D: -; size: -; length: 14; V: TRBV7-9; DNA: TGTGCCAGCAGCTTAGGGCAACACTACAATGAGCAGTACTTC; CDR3: CASSLGQHYNEQYF
J: TRBJ2-3; D: TRBD2; size: -; length: 16; V: TRBV11-2; DNA: TGTGCCAGCAGCTTAACCGCTAGCGGGAGGGGAGATACGCAGTATTTT; CDR3: CASSLTASGRGDTQYF
J: TRBJ1-5; D: TRBD1; size: -; length: 21; V: TRBV27; DNA: TGTGCCAGCAGCCGGTACTTTCTGGATGAGGGGGGACAGGTCCAAAATCAGCCCCAGCATTTT; CDR3: CASSRYFLDEGGQVQNQPQHF
J: TRBJ2-3; D: TRBD1; size: -; length: 15; V: TRBV7-2; DNA: TGTGCCAGCAGCGCAAACAGGGGTAGCACAGATACGCAGTATTTT; CDR3: CASSANRGSTDTQYF
J: TRBJ2-3; D: -; size: -; length: 12; V: TRBV6-6; DNA: TGTGCCAGCAGTTACTCGTCCGGGGTCCAGTATTTT; CDR3: CASSYSSGVQYF
J: TRBJ1-1; D: -; size: -; length: 13; V: TRBV27; DNA: TGTGCCACCTCGGACGGAAGCAACACTGAAGCTTTCTTT; CDR3: CATSDGSNTEAFF
J: TRBJ2-7; D: TRBD1; size: -; length: 16; V: TRBV7-2; DNA: TGTGCCAGCAGCCAAGAAACCGGGACAGGGTTCTACGAGCAGTACTTC; CDR3: CASSQETGTGFYEQYF
J: TRBJ2-1; D: TRBD1; size: few; length: 16; V: TRBV6-1; DNA: TGTGCCAGCAGTGGCCGGGACAGGGTTGTCAACAATGAGCAGTTCTTC; CDR3: CASSGRDRVVNNEQFF
J: TRBJ2-1; D: TRBD2; size: -; length: 15; V: TRBV28; DNA: TGTGCCAGCAGTTCAAGCGGGGGGCAGTACAATGAGCAGTTCTTC; CDR3: CASSSSGGQYNEQFF
J: TRBJ1-2; D: -; size: -; length: 14; V: TRBV11-2; DNA: TGTGCCAGCAGCATACCTTCAGGGTTGGGTGGCTACACCTTC; CDR3: CASSIPSGLGGYTF
J: TRBJ2-3; D: -; size: few; length: 14; V: TRBV5-1; DNA: TGCGCCTCAGTGGAGGGTTGGAACACAGATACGCAGTATTTT; CDR3: CASVEGWNTDTQYF
J: TRBJ2-1; D: TRBD2; size: few; length: 14; V: TRBV5-1; DNA: TGTGCCAGCAGCTTAACGGGGGGTCGGAATGAGCAGTTCTTC; CDR3: CASSLTGGRNEQFF